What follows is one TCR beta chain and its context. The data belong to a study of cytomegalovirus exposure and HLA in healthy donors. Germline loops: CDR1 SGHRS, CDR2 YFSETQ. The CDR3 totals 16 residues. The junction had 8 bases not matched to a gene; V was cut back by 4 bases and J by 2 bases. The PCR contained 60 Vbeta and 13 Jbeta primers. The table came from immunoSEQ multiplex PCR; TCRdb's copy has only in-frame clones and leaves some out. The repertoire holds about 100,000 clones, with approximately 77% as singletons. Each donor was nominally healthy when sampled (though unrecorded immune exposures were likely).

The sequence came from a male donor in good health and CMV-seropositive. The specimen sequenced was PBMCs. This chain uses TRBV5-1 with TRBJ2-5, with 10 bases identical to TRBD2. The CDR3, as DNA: TGCGCCAGCAGCCCAAGTCCTAGCGGGGGACAAGAGACCCAGTACTTC. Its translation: CASSPSPSGGQETQYF.